These 2 T cell receptor beta chains share one sample of origin, sequenced in a study of molecular identifiers for immune sequencing clone quantification. TCRdb reprocessed the PCR reads with MiXCR, giving one entry per CDR3 protein. This table holds about 65,000 distinct CDR3 sequences, less than 20% found once. The sample comprised naive CD8+ T cells from blood, with Jurkat cell RNA spiked in. As for subset: FACS-sorted CD8+CD4-CCR7+CD45RA+ naive T cells. The receptors were sampled from a human donor in good health. Some libraries in this study had Jurkat cell RNA spiked in.

Comments on this clonotype: This may be a read error, as it is one base from a much larger clone. This chain uses TRBV9 with TRBJ2-3; D is undetermined. Germline loops: CDR1 SGDLS, CDR2 YYNGEE. The CDR3 totals 13 residues. Here the CDR3 DNA reads TGTGCCAGCAGCTTCCTGTTGGGTGATACGCAGTCTTTT. This codes for CASSFLLGDTQSF.

In its sample, this clonotype was seen a few times. The J gene is TRBJ2-1, the V gene TRBV12-3 or TRBV12-4, with TRBD2 matching 16 bases. With V trimmed by 5 bases and J by 10 bases, 8 bases remained unmatched. The CDR3 spans 16 residues. For the CDR3, the DNA is TGTGCCAGCAGTCCAACGGGACTAGCGGGAGGGGGGGAGCAGTTCTTC. It translates to CASSPTGLAGGGEQFF.